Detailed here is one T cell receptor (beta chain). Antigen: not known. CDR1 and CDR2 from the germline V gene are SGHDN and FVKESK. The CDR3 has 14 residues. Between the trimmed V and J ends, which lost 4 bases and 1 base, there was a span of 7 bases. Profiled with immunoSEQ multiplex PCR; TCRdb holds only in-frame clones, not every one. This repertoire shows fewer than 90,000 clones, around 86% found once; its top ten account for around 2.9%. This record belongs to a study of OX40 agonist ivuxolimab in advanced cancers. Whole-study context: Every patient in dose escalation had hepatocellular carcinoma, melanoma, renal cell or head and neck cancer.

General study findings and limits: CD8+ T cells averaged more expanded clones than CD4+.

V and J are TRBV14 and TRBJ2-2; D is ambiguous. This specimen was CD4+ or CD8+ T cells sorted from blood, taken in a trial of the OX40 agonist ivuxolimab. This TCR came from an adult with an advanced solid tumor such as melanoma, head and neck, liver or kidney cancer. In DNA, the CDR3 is TGTGCCAGCAGCCCTCTCGTGAACACCGGGGAGCTGTTTTTT. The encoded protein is CASSPLVNTGELFF.